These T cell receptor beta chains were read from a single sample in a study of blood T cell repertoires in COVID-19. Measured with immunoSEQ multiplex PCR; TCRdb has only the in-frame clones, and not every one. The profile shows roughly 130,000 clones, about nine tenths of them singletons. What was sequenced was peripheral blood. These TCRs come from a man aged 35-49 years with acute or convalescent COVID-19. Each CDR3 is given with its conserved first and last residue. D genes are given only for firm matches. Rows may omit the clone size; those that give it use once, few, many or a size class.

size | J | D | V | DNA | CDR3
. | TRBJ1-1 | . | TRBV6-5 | TGTGCCAGCAGTTACCTCCCCGGGAACACTGAAGCTTTCTTT | CASSYLPGNTEAFF
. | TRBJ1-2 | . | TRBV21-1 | TGTGCCAGCAGCTTGCTATCAGGGGAGGGGGAAGGCTACACCTTC | CASSLLSGEGEGYTF
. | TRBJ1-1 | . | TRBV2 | TGTGCCAGCAGTGATGGAGGGGCAACGGGCACTGAAGCTTTCTTT | CASSDGGATGTEAFF
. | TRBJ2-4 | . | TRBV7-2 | TGTGCCAGCAGCTTAGGGACCCCCGGGGACATTCAGTACTTC | CASSLGTPGDIQYF
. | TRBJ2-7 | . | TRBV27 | TGTGCCAGCAGTTTAGCTAGCAAGAGCTCCTACGAGCAGTACTTC | CASSLASKSSYEQYF
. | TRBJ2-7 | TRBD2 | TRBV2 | TGTGCCAGCAGTGAAGAACTAGCGGGGGGCCCTTTGTTGTACGAGCAGTACTTC | CASSEELAGGPLLYEQYF
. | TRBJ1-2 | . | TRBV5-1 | TGCGCCAGCAGAGCACAGGCTTCTAACTATGGCTACACCTTC | CASRAQASNYGYTF
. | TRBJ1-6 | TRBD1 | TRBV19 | TGTGCCAGTAGTATTTTCGGACAGGGAGCGTCACCCCTCCACTTT | CASSIFGQGASPLHF
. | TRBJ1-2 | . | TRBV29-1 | TGCAGCGTTGAAGATACGGGTCGATACTATGGCTACACCTTC | CSVEDTGRYYGYTF
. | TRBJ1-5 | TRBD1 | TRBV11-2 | TGTGCCAGCAGCCGGACAGGGGGCGATCAGCCCCAGCATTTT | CASSRTGGDQPQHF
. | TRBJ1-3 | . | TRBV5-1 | TGCGCCAGCAGTTTCGGCGACAGCCCTTCTGGAAACACCATATATTTT | CASSFGDSPSGNTIYF
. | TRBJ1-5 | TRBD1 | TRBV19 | TGTGCCAGTAGTATTAGGCGAGGACAGGGGAGTTATCAGCCCCAGCATTTT | CASSIRRGQGSYQPQHF
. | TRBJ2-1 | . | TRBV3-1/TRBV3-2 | TGTGCCAGCAGCCAAGAGTGGCAAGGGGCCCACGATGAGCAGTTCTTC | CASSQEWQGAHDEQFF
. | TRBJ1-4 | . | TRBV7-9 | TGTGCCAGCAGCTTATTACACCACCAGAATGAAAAACTGTTTTTT | CASSLLHHQNEKLFF
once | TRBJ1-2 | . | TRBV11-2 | TGTGCCAGCAGCTTAGGGCACAACTATGGCTACACCTTC | CASSLGHNYGYTF
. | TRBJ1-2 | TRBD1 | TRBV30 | TGTGCCTGGAGTTTAAAAACAGGGGGCTATGGCTACACCTTC | CAWSLKTGGYGYTF
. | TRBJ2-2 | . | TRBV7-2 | TGTGCCAGCAGCGTCTGGGGGCTCAGGGAGCTGTTTTTT | CASSVWGLRELFF
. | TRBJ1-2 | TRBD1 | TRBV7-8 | TGTGCCAGCAGCTTAGCAGGACAGGGCGTCTATGGCTACACCTTC | CASSLAGQGVYGYTF
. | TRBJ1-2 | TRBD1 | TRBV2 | TGTGCCAGCAAACCCTTACAGGGGGCGGTAGGTGGCTACACCTTC | CASKPLQGAVGGYTF
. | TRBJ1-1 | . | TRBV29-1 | TGCAGCGTTGACCGGGGGTACATGAACACTGAAGCTTTCTTT | CSVDRGYMNTEAFF
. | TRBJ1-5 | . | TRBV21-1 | TGTGCCAGCAGCAAAGAGAAGAGCAATCGGCCCCAGCATTTT | CASSKEKSNRPQHF
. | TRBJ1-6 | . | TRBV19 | TGTGCCAGTAGTGCCGGGACCTATAATTCACCCCTCCACTTT | CASSAGTYNSPLHF
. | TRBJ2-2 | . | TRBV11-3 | TGTGCCAGCAGCTTGGCGGCTAGAGGGGAGCTGTTTTTT | CASSLAARGELFF
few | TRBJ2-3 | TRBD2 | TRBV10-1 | TGCGCCAGCAGTGGGACTAGCGGGAGTTTAAATACGCAGTATTTT | CASSGTSGSLNTQYF
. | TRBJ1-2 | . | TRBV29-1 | TGCAGCGTTCTTAGCCGGGCGGGGTATGGCTACACCTTC | CSVLSRAGYGYTF
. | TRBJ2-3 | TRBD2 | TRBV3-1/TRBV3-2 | TGTGCCAGCAGCCACAGCGGGGGGGGAGATACGCAGTATTTT | CASSHSGGGDTQYF
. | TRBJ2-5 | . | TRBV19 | TGTGCCAGTAGTATCAGGGCGGAGGAGACCCAGTACTTC | CASSIRAEETQYF
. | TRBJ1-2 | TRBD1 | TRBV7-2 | TGTGCCAGCAGCTTAGACAGGGGAATCGGTGGCTACACCTTC | CASSLDRGIGGYTF
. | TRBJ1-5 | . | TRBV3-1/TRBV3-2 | TGTGCCAGCAGCCAAACGGGGCAGCCCCAGCATTTT | CASSQTGQPQHF
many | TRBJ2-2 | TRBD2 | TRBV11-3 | TGTGCCAGCAGTCTCACTAGCGGGGGCAACACCGGGGAGCTGTTTTTT | CASSLTSGGNTGELFF
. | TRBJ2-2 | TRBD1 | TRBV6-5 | TGTGCCAGCAGCCCAGACAGGGAGAACACCGGGGAGCTGTTTTTT | CASSPDRENTGELFF
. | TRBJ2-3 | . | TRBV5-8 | TGTGCCAGCAGCTCCACTTACCCCGCAGATACGCAGTATTTT | CASSSTYPADTQYF
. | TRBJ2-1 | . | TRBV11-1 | TGTGCCAGTGGGGGGTTAAGCTCCTACAATGAGCAGTTCTTC | CASGGLSSYNEQFF
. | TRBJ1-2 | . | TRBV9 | TGTGCCAGCAGCCCCCAAGTAGATTTTAACTATGGCTACACCTTC | CASSPQVDFNYGYTF
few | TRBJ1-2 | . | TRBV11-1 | TGTGCCAGCAGCTCCCCGCCCAGCTATGGCTACACCTTC | CASSSPPSYGYTF
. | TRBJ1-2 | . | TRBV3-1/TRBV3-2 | TGTGCCAGCAGCCAAGATCTTGTCAGTCCAAAAGGCTACACCTTC | CASSQDLVSPKGYTF
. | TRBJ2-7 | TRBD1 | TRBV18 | TGTGCCAGCTCAGATTACAGGGGGCACGAGCAGTACTTC | CASSDYRGHEQYF
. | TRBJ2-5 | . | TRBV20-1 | TGCAGTGCTAATGAGGGGGGGGAAGAGACCCAGTACTTC | CSANEGGEETQYF
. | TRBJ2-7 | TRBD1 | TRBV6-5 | TGTGGAGGGGGGACAGGGAGCGGCGAGCAGTACTTC | CGGGTGSGEQYF
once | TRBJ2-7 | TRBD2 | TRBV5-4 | TGTGCCAGCAGCCTAGCGGACGGTGGGGAGCAGTACTTC | CASSLADGGEQYF
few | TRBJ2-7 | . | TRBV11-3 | TGTGCCAGCAGCCTGGGGGCCCCCTACGAGCAGTACTTC | CASSLGAPYEQYF
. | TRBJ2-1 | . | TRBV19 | TGTGCCAGTAAGGACAGACAGTTCTCCTACAATGAGCAGTTCTTC | CASKDRQFSYNEQFF
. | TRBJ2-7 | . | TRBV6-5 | TGTGCCAGCAGTCCCGGTGGGGCGAGCTCCTACGAGCAGTACTTC | CASSPGGASSYEQYF
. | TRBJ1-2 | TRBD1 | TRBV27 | TGTGCCAGCAGTTGGGGACAGGGATTTGGCTACACCTTC | CASSWGQGFGYTF
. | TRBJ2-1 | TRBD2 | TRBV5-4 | TGTGCCAGCAGCTCTCAGCGGGAGCGGGGGAATGAGCAGTTCTTC | CASSSQRERGNEQFF
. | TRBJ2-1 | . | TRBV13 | TGTGCCAGCAGCTTATCGAGCAATGGTGAGCAGTTCTTC | CASSLSSNGEQFF
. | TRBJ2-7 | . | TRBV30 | TGTGCCTGGAGTGTACCAGGGGCTATGCTCGCAATCTACGAGCAGTACTTC | CAWSVPGAMLAIYEQYF
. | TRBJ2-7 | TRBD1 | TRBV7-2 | TGTGCCAGCAGCTCCTATGCGGGACAGGGGTGGGAGCAGTACTTC | CASSSYAGQGWEQYF
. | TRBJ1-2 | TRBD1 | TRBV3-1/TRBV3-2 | TGTGCCAGCAGCCCCCTGGGACAGGGAGTTGGAGGCTACACCTTC | CASSPLGQGVGGYTF
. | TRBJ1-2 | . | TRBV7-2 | TGTGCCAGCAGCTTAGAGTTACAGAGAGATGGCTACACCTTC | CASSLELQRDGYTF
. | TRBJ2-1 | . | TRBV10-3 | TGTGCCATCAGTCCAGCGGGCGATGAGCAGTTCTTC | CAISPAGDEQFF
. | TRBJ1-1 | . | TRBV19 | TGTGCCAGTACTGGTCGGGCTGAAGCTTTCTTT | CASTGRAEAFF
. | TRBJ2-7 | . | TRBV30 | TGTGCCTGGAGTGTAATGAGAAGGGCCTCGGGGAAGTACGAGCAGTACTTC | CAWSVMRRASGKYEQYF
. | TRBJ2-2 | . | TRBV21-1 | TGTGCCAGCAGCCAAAGGGGCCCCACCGGGGAGCTGTTTTTT | CASSQRGPTGELFF
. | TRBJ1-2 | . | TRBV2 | TGTGCCAGCAGTGAAAACCCTGGGGGGGGCTATGGCTACACCTTC | CASSENPGGGYGYTF
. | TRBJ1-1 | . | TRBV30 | TGTGCCTGGATGGCGGGGGCGGGCACTGAAGCTTTCTTT | CAWMAGAGTEAFF